The text below deals with one TCR beta chain. This sample was taken from a study of blood T cell repertoires in COVID-19. Measured with immunoSEQ multiplex PCR; TCRdb has only the in-frame clones, and not every one. In the table there are tens of thousands of clones, about 92% of which are singletons. Those enrolled in Seattle joined during active infection and were followed longitudinally afterward. This TCR came from a middle-aged man with COVID-19, enrolled during active disease. Sequencing was performed on peripheral blood.

The CDR3 nucleotides read TGTGCCTGGAGTGTACGAGGGGGCGGGGGGAAGGAACTGTTTTTT. It yields the protein CAWSVRGGGGKELFF. The chain links TRBV30 to TRBJ1-4; 7 bases match TRBD1. The CDR3 runs 15 residues. With 0 bases clipped from V and 12 bases from J, the junction kept 13 bases outside the gene matches. Germline assignment: CDR1 GTSNPN and CDR2 SVGIG (reference sequence).